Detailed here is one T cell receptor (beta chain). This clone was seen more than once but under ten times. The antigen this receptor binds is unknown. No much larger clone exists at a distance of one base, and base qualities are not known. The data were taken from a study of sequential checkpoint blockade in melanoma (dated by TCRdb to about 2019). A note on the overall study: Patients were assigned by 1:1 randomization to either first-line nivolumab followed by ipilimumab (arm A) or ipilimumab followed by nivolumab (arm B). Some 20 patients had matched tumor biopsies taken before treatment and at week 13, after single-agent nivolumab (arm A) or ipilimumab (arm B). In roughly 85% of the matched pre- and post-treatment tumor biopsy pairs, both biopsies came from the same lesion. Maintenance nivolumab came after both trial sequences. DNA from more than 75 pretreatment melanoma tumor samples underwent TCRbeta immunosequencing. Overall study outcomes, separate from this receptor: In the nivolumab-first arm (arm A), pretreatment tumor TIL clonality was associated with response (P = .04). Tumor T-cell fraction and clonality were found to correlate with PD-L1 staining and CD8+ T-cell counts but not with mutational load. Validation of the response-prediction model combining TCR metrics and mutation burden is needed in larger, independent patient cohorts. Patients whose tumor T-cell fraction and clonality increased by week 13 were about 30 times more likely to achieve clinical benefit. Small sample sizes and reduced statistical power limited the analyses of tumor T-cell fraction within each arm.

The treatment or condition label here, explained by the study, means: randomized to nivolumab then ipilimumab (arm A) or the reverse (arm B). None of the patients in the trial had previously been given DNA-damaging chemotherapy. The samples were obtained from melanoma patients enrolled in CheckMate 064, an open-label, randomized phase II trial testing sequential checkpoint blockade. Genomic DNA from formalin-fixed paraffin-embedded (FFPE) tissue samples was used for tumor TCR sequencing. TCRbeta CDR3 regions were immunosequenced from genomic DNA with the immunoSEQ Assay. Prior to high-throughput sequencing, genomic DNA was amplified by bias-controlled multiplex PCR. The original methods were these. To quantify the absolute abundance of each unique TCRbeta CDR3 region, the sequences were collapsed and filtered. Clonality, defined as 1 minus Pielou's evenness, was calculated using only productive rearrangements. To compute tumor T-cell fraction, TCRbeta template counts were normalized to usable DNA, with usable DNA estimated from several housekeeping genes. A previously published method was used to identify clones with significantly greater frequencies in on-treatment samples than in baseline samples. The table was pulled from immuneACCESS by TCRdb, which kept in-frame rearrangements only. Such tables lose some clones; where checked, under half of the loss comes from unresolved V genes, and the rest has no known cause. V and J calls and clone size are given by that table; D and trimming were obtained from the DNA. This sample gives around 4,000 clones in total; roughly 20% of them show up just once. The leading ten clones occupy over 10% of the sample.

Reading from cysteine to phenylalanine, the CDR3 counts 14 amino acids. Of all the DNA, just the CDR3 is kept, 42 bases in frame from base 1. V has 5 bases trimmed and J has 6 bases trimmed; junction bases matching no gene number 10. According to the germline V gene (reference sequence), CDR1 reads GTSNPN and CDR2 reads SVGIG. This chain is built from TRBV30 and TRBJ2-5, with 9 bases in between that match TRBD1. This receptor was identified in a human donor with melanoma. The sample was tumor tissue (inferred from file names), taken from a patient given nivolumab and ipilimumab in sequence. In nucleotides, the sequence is TGTGCCTGGTCTAGGACAGGGGCTGTAAAGACCCAGTACTTC. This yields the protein CAWSRTGAVKTQYF.